This T cell receptor (beta chain) was captured by sequencing in a study of blood T cell repertoires in COVID-19. At the level of the study: Both acute and convalescent COVID-19 samples were obtained from the United States, Italy and Spain. T cells, B-cell-depleted T cells, or PBMCs supplied cDNA or gDNA.

In the authors' methods: Amplification with reference gene primers provided the estimates of nucleated cell counts. Measured with immunoSEQ multiplex PCR; TCRdb has only the in-frame clones, and not every one. V and J calls and clone size are given by that table; D and trimming were obtained from the DNA. Among about 200,000 clones listed, about 91% were seen once. The CDR3 runs to 15 residues. Trimming stripped 2 bases from V and 7 bases from J, with 12 bases between. CDR1 MDHEN and CDR2 SYDVKM come from the germline V gene. The genes are TRBV28 and TRBJ1-6; TRBD1 is a possible D gene (6 bases). The TCR comes from a man aged 18 to 30 with active or convalescent COVID-19. The sequencing input was peripheral blood. CDR3 residues: CASSLGQGLNSPLHF. DNA for the CDR3: TGTGCCAGCAGTTTAGGTCAGGGGTTAAATTCACCCCTCCACTTT.